Shown below are 4 T cell receptor beta chains from a single sample sequenced in a study of blood T cell repertoires in COVID-19. Libraries were prepared by immunoSEQ multiplex PCR; TCRdb keeps only in-frame clonotypes and omits some of them. The data contain about 150,000 clones, 80% to 90% of them seen just once; the ten biggest clones take up around 7.1%. The specimen sequenced was PBMCs or T cells enriched from blood (not recorded which). These receptors originate from a man aged 50-59 years who had recovered from COVID-19.

This clone was counted once. The CDR3 DNA sequence: TGTGCCAGCAGTACGGACACTAATCAGCCCCAGCATTTT. Translated: CASSTDTNQPQHF. This chain joins TRBV6-5 and TRBJ1-5, with D tentatively TRBD1 (5 bases). V was shortened by 5 bases and J by 4 bases, with 9 bases between the two germline ends. CDR3 size: 13 residues. Germline V gives CDR1 MNHEY, CDR2 SVGAGI.

The V gene is TRBV2, the J gene TRBJ2-2, with 8 bases identical to TRBD1. Germline loops: CDR1 SNHLY, CDR2 FYNNEI. CDR3 length: 15 residues. V dropped 6 bases and J dropped 1; count of bases not matched to a gene: 4. The CDR3 nucleotides are TGTGCCAGCAGGGTTGGACAGGGGAACACCGGGGAGCTGTTTTTT. Translated: CASRVGQGNTGELFF.

V gene TRBV9 combines with J gene TRBJ2-3; TRBD2 might be the D (5 bases). Trimming removed 2 bases at V and 6 bases at J, with 10 bases between. The CDR3 extends over 13 amino acids. Germline lookup yields CDR1 SGDLS and CDR2 YYNGEE. The DNA of the CDR3 is TGTGCCAGCAGCGTTAGGGTAGCGGATACGCAGTATTTT. Translating it yields CASSVRVADTQYF.

In DNA form, the CDR3 reads TGTGCCAGCAGCCAAGGGACTAGCGGGTACTACAATGAGCAGTTCTTC. This gives the protein CASSQGTSGYYNEQFF. The chain combines TRBV4-2 with TRBJ2-1, with 11 bases aligning to TRBD2. This CDR3 has 16 amino acids. The junction had 2 bases not matched to a gene; V was cut back by 1 base and J by 3 bases. CDR1 is LGHNA, CDR2 YNFKEQ, per germline.